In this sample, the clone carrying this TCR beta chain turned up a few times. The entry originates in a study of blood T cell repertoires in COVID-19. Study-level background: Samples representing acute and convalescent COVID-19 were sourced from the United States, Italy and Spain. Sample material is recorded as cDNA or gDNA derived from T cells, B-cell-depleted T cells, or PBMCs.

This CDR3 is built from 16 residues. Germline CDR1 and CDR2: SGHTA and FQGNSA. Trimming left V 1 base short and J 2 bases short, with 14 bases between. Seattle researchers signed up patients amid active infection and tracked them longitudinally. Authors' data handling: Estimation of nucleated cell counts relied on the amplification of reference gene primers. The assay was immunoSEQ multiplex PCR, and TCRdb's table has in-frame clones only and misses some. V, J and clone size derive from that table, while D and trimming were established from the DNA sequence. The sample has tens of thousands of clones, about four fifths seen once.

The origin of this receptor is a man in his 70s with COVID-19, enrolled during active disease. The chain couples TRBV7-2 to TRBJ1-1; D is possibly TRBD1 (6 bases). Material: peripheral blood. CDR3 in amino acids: CASSLGPAGANTEAFF. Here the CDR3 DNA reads TGTGCCAGCAGCTTAGGACCTGCGGGGGCAAACACTGAAGCTTTCTTT.